This T cell receptor beta chain is drawn from a study of identical twins. Between the trimmed V and J ends, which lost 2 bases and 3 bases, there was a span of 10 bases. This CDR3 spans 15 amino acids. The germline V gene has CDR1 SEHNR and CDR2 FQNEAQ (reference sequence). Each CDR3 protein gets one entry after TCRdb re-called the 5' RACE reads with MiXCR. The table has about 520,000 distinct CDR3 sequences, 20% to 25% seen once. This sample also appeared in a second study, on T cells expressing NK-cell markers.

The specimen was CD4+ T cells sorted from blood. This receptor was identified in a woman aged 18-30 years in good health. The chain recombines TRBV7-9 with TRBJ2-2, with unresolved D. The CDR3 nucleotides are TGTGCCAGCAGCTTATCTAGATATGACACCGGGGAGCTGTTTTTT. Translated, it gives CASSLSRYDTGELFF.